These T cell receptor beta chains were read from a single sample in a study of T cell repertoires in cytomegalovirus infection. TCRdb processed the reads anew with MiXCR; each CDR3 protein has one entry. The sample shows around 530,000 distinct CDR3 sequences, approximately 15% of them seen only once. The sample taken for sequencing was CD8+ T cells from PBMCs. These receptors were collected from a human donor in good health (CMV status not recorded). Some clones in this sample may be carry-over from other donors' samples. The CDR3 runs from the conserved cysteine through the conserved F or W. D genes are given only for firm matches. The listing skips clone size in some rows; elsewhere it reads once, few, many or a size class.

CDR3,DNA,V,J,size,D
CASGIRDRGLYEQYF,TGCGCCAGCGGCATTCGGGACAGGGGTCTCTACGAGCAGTACTTC,TRBV5-1,TRBJ2-7,NA,TRBD1
CASSAAGGISYNEQFF,TGTGCCAGCAGCGCCGCCGGGGGGATTTCCTACAATGAGCAGTTCTTC,TRBV7-9,TRBJ2-1,many,TRBD2
CASREEQGHSYEQYF,TGCGCCAGCAGGGAGGAACAGGGCCATTCCTACGAGCAGTACTTC,TRBV4-1,TRBJ2-7,few,NA
CASSTRQGSYEQYF,TGTGCCAGTAGTACCCGACAGGGGTCGTACGAGCAGTACTTC,TRBV19,TRBJ2-7,few,TRBD1
CASRGGNGELFF,TGTGCCAGCCGAGGAGGGAACGGGGAGCTGTTTTTT,TRBV6-1,TRBJ2-2,NA,NA
CASSLSSGDEQYF,TGTGCCAGCAGCTTAAGTAGTGGCGACGAGCAGTACTTC,TRBV7-9,TRBJ2-7,NA,NA
CASSPPGGGQYF,TGTGCCAGCAGCCCGCCAGGGGGTGGCCAGTACTTC,TRBV7-6,TRBJ2-5,many,TRBD1
CASGLLGAGTEAFF,TGTGCTAGTGGTTTGCTGGGGGCCGGAACTGAAGCTTTCTTT,TRBV12-5,TRBJ1-1,many,NA
CASSESIGEQYF,TGTGCCAGCAGTGAATCAATAGGCGAGCAGTACTTC,TRBV25-1,TRBJ2-7,NA,NA
CASSNPGLPYEQYF,TGTGCCAGCAGCAACCCGGGACTGCCCTACGAGCAGTACTTC,TRBV7-9,TRBJ2-7,many,NA
CASSLAGGLAGVAEETQYF,TGTGCCAGCAGCTTGGCCGGGGGTCTAGCGGGGGTAGCGGAAGAGACCCAGTACTTC,TRBV5-4,TRBJ2-5,few,TRBD2
CASSLASGDTEAFF,TGCGCCAGCAGCTTGGCCAGCGGGGATACTGAAGCTTTCTTT,TRBV5-1,TRBJ1-1,few,NA
CASSLGTGPYEQYF,TGTGCCAGCAGCTTGGGGACGGGACCCTACGAGCAGTACTTC,TRBV27,TRBJ2-7,many,NA
CASSPNGGPPQHF,TGTGCCAGCAGTCCCAACGGGGGCCCGCCCCAGCATTTT,TRBV12-3/TRBV12-4,TRBJ1-5,many,NA
CASSLQTGGNTGELFF,TGTGCCAGCAGCCTCCAAACAGGGGGCAACACCGGGGAGCTGTTTTTT,TRBV7-8,TRBJ2-2,many,TRBD1
CASSPDYRGYSNQPQHF,TGTGCCAGCAGCCCCGACTACAGAGGCTATAGCAATCAGCCCCAGCATTTT,TRBV4-2,TRBJ1-5,many,NA
CASRGRLVNTEAFF,TGTGCCAGCAGGGGCCGTCTTGTGAACACTGAAGCTTTCTTT,TRBV27,TRBJ1-1,few,NA
CASSLALNNEQFF,TGTGCTAGCAGCTTAGCACTAAACAATGAGCAGTTCTTC,TRBV7-7,TRBJ2-1,many,NA
CASSLSWGRTDTQYF,TGTGCCAGCAGCTTGTCATGGGGTCGGACAGATACGCAGTATTTT,TRBV27,TRBJ2-3,few,NA
CASSPGQTSTDTQYF,TGTGCCAGCAGCCCGGGACAGACTAGCACAGATACGCAGTATTTT,TRBV7-9,TRBJ2-3,many,TRBD1
CASSLNGSGLMNTEAFF,TGTGCCAGCAGCTTAAACGGTTCGGGCCTAATGAACACGGAAGCTTTCTTT,TRBV7-6,TRBJ1-1,NA,NA
CASSVVQGAGYTF,TGTGCCAGCAGCGTAGTGCAGGGGGCAGGCTACACCTTC,TRBV9,TRBJ1-2,NA,TRBD1
CASSHLTGLTGAFF,TGCGCCAGCAGCCACCTCACAGGGCTCACTGGAGCTTTCTTT,TRBV4-3,TRBJ1-1,NA,NA
CASSYSWDRVNEKLFF,TGTGCCAGCAGTTACTCGTGGGACAGGGTTAATGAAAAACTGTTTTTT,TRBV6-6,TRBJ1-4,few,TRBD1
CASSPDLTSSHEQYF,TGTGCCAGCAGTCCGGACCTCACTAGCTCCCACGAGCAGTACTTC,TRBV5-6,TRBJ2-7,many,NA
CASTLRVAGNSPLHF,TGTGCCAGTACCCTCCGGGTAGCGGGTAATTCACCCCTCCACTTT,TRBV19,TRBJ1-6,few,NA
CASSLADEAVKQYF,TGTGCCAGCAGCCTCGCCGACGAGGCAGTTAAGCAGTATTTT,TRBV13,TRBJ2-3,few,NA
CASSSLWTGGHGDTQYF,TGTGCCAGCAGCTCTTTGTGGACAGGGGGCCATGGAGATACGCAGTATTTT,TRBV6-2/TRBV6-3,TRBJ2-3,few,TRBD1
CASSGTSNGYEQYF,TGTGCCAGCAGTGGGACTAGCAACGGCTACGAGCAGTACTTC,TRBV6-1,TRBJ2-7,NA,TRBD2
CASSLELGSSYEQYF,TGTGCCAGCAGCTTAGAGCTCGGGAGCTCCTACGAGCAGTACTTC,TRBV7-2,TRBJ2-7,many,NA
CASSLGGRVDYSPLHF,TGTGCCAGCAGCTTAGGCGGCAGGGTCGATTATTCACCCCTCCACTTT,TRBV7-9,TRBJ1-6,many,NA
CAISERGVNYGYTF,TGTGCCATCAGTGAGAGAGGGGTTAACTATGGCTACACCTTC,TRBV10-3,TRBJ1-2,many,NA
CASKLAGGRDEQFF,TGTGCCAGCAAACTAGCGGGAGGGAGGGATGAGCAGTTCTTC,TRBV27,TRBJ2-1,NA,TRBD2
CASRFTGTSRSEQFF,TGTGCCAGCAGGTTTACCGGGACTAGCCGGTCCGAGCAGTTCTTC,TRBV28,TRBJ2-1,many,TRBD2
CASSIRDSGSYEQYF,TGTGCCAGTAGTATAAGGGATAGCGGGAGCTACGAGCAGTACTTC,TRBV19,TRBJ2-7,few,TRBD2
CASSYQLVSRHEQYF,TGTGCCAGCAGTTATCAACTAGTCTCTAGGCACGAGCAGTACTTC,TRBV12-3/TRBV12-4,TRBJ2-7,many,NA
CASSISDSPHEQFF,TGTGCCAGTAGTATATCCGACAGTCCCCATGAGCAGTTCTTC,TRBV19,TRBJ2-1,NA,NA
CASSLPGVTGELFF,TGTGCCAGCAGTTTACCAGGGGTAACCGGGGAGCTGTTTTTT,TRBV12-3/TRBV12-4,TRBJ2-2,many,NA
CASSIWRLNDEKLFF,TGTGCCAGTAGTATTTGGCGTCTGAATGATGAAAAACTGTTTTTT,TRBV19,TRBJ1-4,once,NA
CASSLGTGLRQPQHF,TGTGCCAGCAGTTTGGGTACAGGGTTACGGCAGCCCCAGCATTTT,TRBV12-3/TRBV12-4,TRBJ1-5,many,NA
CASRVEDRDTEAFF,TGTGCCAGCAGGGTAGAGGACAGAGACACTGAAGCTTTCTTT,TRBV2,TRBJ1-1,NA,NA
CASKMVAVSYNEQFF,TGTGCCAGCAAGATGGTAGCGGTCTCCTACAATGAGCAGTTCTTC,TRBV27,TRBJ2-1,few,NA
CASSPQTGPMQFF,TGTGCCAGCAGCCCCCAGACAGGCCCGATGCAGTTCTTC,TRBV7-6,TRBJ2-1,many,NA
CAISEGLAGETSSYNEQFF,TGTGCCATCAGTGAGGGACTAGCGGGGGAAACGAGCTCCTACAATGAGCAGTTCTTC,TRBV10-3,TRBJ2-1,many,TRBD2
CSARDWAGGYSGNTIYF,TGCAGTGCTAGAGATTGGGCAGGGGGATACTCTGGAAACACCATATATTTT,TRBV20-1,TRBJ1-3,few,TRBD1
CAISESTGGKKETQYF,TGTGCCATCAGTGAATCGACAGGGGGAAAGAAAGAGACCCAGTACTTC,TRBV10-3,TRBJ2-5,many,TRBD1
CASSYQETQYF,TGTGCCAGCAGCTACCAAGAGACCCAGTACTTC,TRBV7-8,TRBJ2-5,many,NA
CASGPWTGGNEQFF,TGTGCTAGTGGTCCCTGGACGGGGGGCAATGAGCAGTTCTTC,TRBV12-5,TRBJ2-1,few,TRBD2
CASSLYRSGAGPDTQYF,TGTGCCAGCAGTTTATATCGTAGCGGCGCGGGTCCAGATACGCAGTATTTT,TRBV27,TRBJ2-3,few,NA
CATSDFLEGYNEQFF,TGTGCCACCAGTGATTTTTTGGAGGGATACAATGAGCAGTTCTTC,TRBV24-1,TRBJ2-1,few,NA
CASSATGQGAGEAFF,TGTGCCAGCAGCGCCACCGGACAGGGGGCCGGTGAAGCTTTCTTT,TRBV7-6,TRBJ1-1,many,TRBD1
CASSQVWSSRVKNIQYF,TGCGCCAGCAGCCAAGTCTGGTCGTCCAGGGTCAAAAACATTCAGTACTTC,TRBV4-1,TRBJ2-4,few,NA
CASSPLGNSNQPQHF,TGTGCCAGCAGCCCCCTAGGAAATAGCAATCAGCCCCAGCATTTT,TRBV7-9,TRBJ1-5,many,NA